This T cell receptor beta chain was retrieved from a study of blood T cell repertoires in COVID-19 (dated by TCRdb to the early 2020s). A note on the overall study: Collaborator samples came from the United States, Italy and Spain and covered acute and convalescent phases of COVID-19. The prospective study material was composed of cDNA or gDNA derived from T cells, B-cell-depleted T cells, or PBMCs. Subjects who had been exposed to COVID-19, were actively infected with it, or had recovered from it provided the deeply sampled blood TCRbeta repertoires that made up the dataset. A freely available public database, intended as a resource for researchers studying the immune response to SARS-CoV-2, is where the repertoires were released. The samples were drawn from the first 160 participants of the ongoing ImmuneRACE study and from 950 to 1,500 subjects provided by 6 global collaborators. A de-identified subject ID, COVID-19 status, age in years and sex were almost always included in the sample metadata. Where available, HLA class I and class II types were obtained from metadata supplied by the sample provider rather than from assay-based typing. Points the paper makes about the study in general: Clinical and demographic metadata were provided uncurated, with the amount varying by source and participant.

A note on this clone: Its specific antigen is unknown. No base quality information exists; no much larger clone differs at one position.

TCRbeta CDR3 regions were amplified from genomic DNA by means of the immunoSEQ Assay, a bias-controlled multiplex PCR. In the source study's methods: The number of nucleated cells in each sample was estimated by amplification of reference gene primers within the assay. Sequence reads were collapsed and filtered to measure the absolute abundance of every unique TCRbeta CDR3 rearrangement. For each sample, productive Simpson clonality was calculated as the square root of Simpson's diversity index over productive rearrangements. TCRdb re-hosts the immuneACCESS table, in-frame sequences only. Its copies lack some clones; in the studies checked, an unresolved V gene accounts for under half of them, and the cause for the rest is not known. V and J calls and clone size follow that table, whereas D and trimming were derived from the DNA. The sample has roughly 200,000 clones on record, roughly nine tenths of them singletons. More than 2.5% of the sample belongs to the ten largest clones.

The CDR3 runs 16 residues from the cysteine to the phenylalanine. Only CDR3 DNA is held: 48 bases, read in frame from base 1. Trimming removed 4 bases from V and 6 bases from J; the gene matches leave 9 bases unexplained. CDR1 and CDR2, looked up from the germline V gene, are SGHDT and YYEEEE. Enrolling through a virtual design, the prospective study's participants ranged in age from roughly 18 to 89 years and lived across about two dozen United States geographic areas. To assign participants to cohorts, the prospective study relied on clinical history that participants themselves reported in a screening survey and a study questionnaire. Recovered participants in ImmuneRACE Cohort 3 were defined as having two consecutive negative NP/OP PCR tests, clearance from a healthcare professional, or resolution of symptoms. In the prospective study, whole blood, serum and a nasopharyngeal or oropharyngeal swab were collected from each participant by mobile phlebotomists. Participants in the prospective study had the option to provide additional blood draws and questionnaires over a roughly 2-month period. Prospective study blood samples were shipped either frozen or at room temperature before DNA extraction.

The rearranged segments are TRBV5-6 and TRBJ2-1; 11 bases in the middle match TRBD1. The clonotype originates from a woman younger than 45 who had recovered from COVID-19. The specimen was PBMCs or T cells enriched from blood (not recorded which). The base sequence is TGTGCCAGCAGCCCGGCCCGGACAGGGGGCATCAATGAGCAGTTCTTC. It codes for CASSPARTGGINEQFF.